This T cell receptor (beta chain) is from a study of blood T cell repertoires in COVID-19. For the study at large: Specimens from acute and convalescent COVID-19 originated in the United States, Italy and Spain. PBMCs, B-cell-depleted T cells, or T cells provided the cDNA or gDNA that made up the material.

Study processing details: How many nucleated cells were present was estimated from reference gene primer amplification. Profiled with immunoSEQ multiplex PCR; TCRdb holds only in-frame clones, not every one. The DNA was the basis for D and trimming; V, J and clone size are from that table. The data contain about 250,000 clones, approximately 85% of them singletons. During active infection, Seattle patients enrolled and were then monitored through disease. Losses at the gene ends were 5 bases for V and 3 bases for J; bases not matched to a gene: 3. The CDR3 runs 14 residues. CDR1 is SGHTA and CDR2 is FQGNSA in the germline V gene.

This TCR came from a man aged 50-59 years with COVID-19, enrolled during active disease. Sequencing was done on a sample of peripheral blood. This chain links TRBV7-2 with TRBJ1-4, with 7 bases matching TRBD1. In nucleotides, the CDR3 is TGTGCCAGCAGCCCACAGGGGTCTAATGAAAAACTGTTTTTT. This encodes CASSPQGSNEKLFF.